This passage covers 17 T cell receptor beta chains from one sample sequenced in a study of T-cell reconstitution after alpha-beta-depleted transplantation in children. The TCRbeta library incorporated unique molecular identifiers. TCRdb re-derived calls from the PCR reads in MiXCR, one entry per CDR3 protein. This sample yields roughly 500,000 distinct CDR3 sequences, of which over 25% are seen a single time; around 2.4% belongs to the top ten. The input for sequencing was PBMCs from the stem cell graft donor, taken from the stem cell graft. The receptors come from a human donor who donated a stem cell graft to a child with aplastic anemia.

This clonotype was observed a handful of times. The rearrangement links TRBV21-1 to TRBJ2-1; the table's D call, TRBD2, has no DNA check behind it. TRBV21-1 corresponds to a pseudogene. The CDR3 runs 17 residues. The CDR3 coding sequence is TGTGCCAGCAGCAAAAATTTTCGACTAGCGGGAGGGAATGAGCAGTTCTTC. It yields the protein CASSKNFRLAGGNEQFF.

This clonotype was seen only a few times. The V gene is TRBV6-2 or TRBV6-3, the J gene TRBJ2-6, with TRBD2 identical over 9 bases. The germline CDR1 and CDR2 sequences are MNHEY and SVGEGT. This CDR3 region has 17 residues. Trimming took 8 bases from V and 3 from J; bases not matched to a gene: 11. CDR3 region: CASGAGGIYSGANVLTF. In DNA, the CDR3 is TGTGCCAGCGGGGCGGGAGGGATCTACAGTGGGGCCAACGTCCTGACTTTC.

This clonotype has just a few counts. CDR3 coding DNA: TGTGCCAGCAGCTTAGCCTGGCCTGGCTACACCTTC. Its protein product is CASSLAWPGYTF. The chain joins TRBV7-9 to TRBJ1-2, with D hard to call. Trimming cost V 0 bases and J 7 bases, with 6 bases left between them. Germline CDR1 is SEHNR and CDR2 is FQNEAQ (reference sequence). CDR3 length: 12 residues.

This clonotype was seen a single time. The V and J genes are TRBV7-2 and TRBJ2-7, with TRBD2 identical over 10 bases. V was pared by 5 bases and J by 0 bases, with 4 bases of the junction left unmatched. This CDR3 is built from 15 residues. The germline CDR1 and CDR2 sequences are SGHTA and FQGNSA. CDR3 sequence reads: CASSKREGSSYEQYF. The CDR3 nucleotides are TGTGCCAGCAGCAAGCGGGAGGGGAGCTCCTACGAGCAGTACTTC.

V and J are TRBV29-1 and TRBJ2-7, with no clear D. The length of the CDR3 is 10 residues. Germline V gene data show CDR1 as SQVTM and CDR2 as ANQGSEA. The CDR3 region is CSPSPYEQYF. The CDR3 DNA follows: TGCAGTCCTTCTCCCTACGAGCAGTACTTC.

The chain combines TRBV5-1 with TRBJ2-7; 7 bases fit TRBD1. With V trimmed by 0 bases and J by 3 bases, 6 bases remained unmatched. The CDR3 contains 15 residues. CDR1 SGHRS and CDR2 YFSETQ come from the germline V gene. The CDR3 DNA reads as TGCGCCAGCAGCTTGGTGGCAGGGGGAATCTACGAGCAGTACGTC. Amino acid sequence: CASSLVAGGIYEQYV.

V is TRBV9 and J is TRBJ1-5; D is ambiguous. Germline CDR1 SGDLS, CDR2 YYNGEE. The germline V and J ends were trimmed by 0 bases and 0 bases, with 4 bases remaining between them. The CDR3 runs 14 residues. The CDR3 loop is CASSVGGSNQPQHF. CDR3 nucleotides: TGTGCCAGCAGCGTAGGGGGTAGCAATCAGCCCCAGCATTTT.

This clonotype was counted only a few times. This chain uses TRBV10-3 with TRBJ1-6; D might be TRBD1 (5 bases). Trimming cost V 5 bases and J 8 bases, with 13 bases left between them. Germline values: CDR1 ENHRY, CDR2 SYGVKD. The CDR3 sequence is 14 residues long. For the CDR3, the DNA is TGTGCCATCAGTTCCGGGACGGACTATTCACCCCTCCACTTT. Its translation: CAISSGTDYSPLHF.

The chain is built from TRBV6-1 and TRBJ2-5; D is ambiguous. The V end lost 2 bases, the J end lost 2 bases, and 12 bases lay between the germline ends. CDR1 and CDR2 (germline): MNHNS, SASEGT. The CDR3 sequence is 15 residues long. CDR3: CASSENAHPQETQYF. In DNA, the CDR3 is TGTGCCAGCAGTGAAAATGCACATCCACAAGAGACCCAGTACTTC.

As DNA, the CDR3 is TGTGCCAGCAGCTTAGGTCCGGGACAGGGCGATCAGCCCCAGCATTTT. The encoded protein is CASSLGPGQGDQPQHF. V is TRBV11-2 and J is TRBJ1-5; 9 positions agree with TRBD1. Germline V gene sequence: CDR1 SGHAT, CDR2 FQNNGV. The length of the CDR3 is 16 residues. V lost 1 base and J lost 5; bases outside the gene matches: 6.

This clonotype occurred once. The chain joins TRBV15 to TRBJ2-1; maybe TRBD2 (6 bases). V lost 1 base, J lost 2 bases, and 12 bases lay in between. The germline V gene has CDR1 LNHNV and CDR2 YYDKDF (reference sequence). The CDR3 consists of 16 residues. Here the CDR3 reads CATSRVLAVPYNEQFF. The CDR3 coding sequence is TGTGCCACCAGCAGAGTCTTAGCGGTCCCCTACAATGAGCAGTTCTTC.

V is TRBV18 and J is TRBJ2-1, with D unclear. Per germline, CDR1 KGHSH and CDR2 LQKENI. The CDR3 contains 15 residues. V dropped 2 bases and J dropped 2 bases, with 10 bases sitting between them. CDR3 protein: CASSPNSLTYNEQFF. DNA of the CDR3: TGTGCCAGCTCACCAAATTCTCTTACCTACAATGAGCAGTTCTTC.

J is TRBJ2-5 and V is TRBV18; D is perhaps TRBD1 (5 bases). CDR3 size: 17 residues. The germline CDR1 and CDR2 sequences are KGHSH and LQKENI. The ends were cut back, 6 bases at V and 2 bases at J, with 22 bases in the middle. The DNA for the CDR3 is TGTGCCAGCTCCCAGACCCAGGGCAGAAGGGTGCAAGAGACCCAGTACTTC. Protein: CASSQTQGRRVQETQYF.

The J gene is TRBJ2-7, the V gene TRBV5-1; 10 nucleotides line up with TRBD1. V dropped 4 bases and J dropped 3; count of bases not matched to a gene: 7. The CDR3 runs 15 residues. Per the germline V gene, CDR1 is SGHRS and CDR2 is YFSETQ. The CDR3 spells CASSHGQGERYEQYF. CDR3 bases: TGCGCCAGCAGCCACGGACAGGGGGAACGCTACGAGCAGTACTTC.

Only a few counts were recorded for this clonotype. The V and J genes are TRBV20-1 and TRBJ2-3; D uncertain. Trimming removed 4 bases at V and 2 bases at J, with 7 bases between. The CDR3 runs to 12 residues. Germline values: CDR1 DFQATT, CDR2 SNEGSKA (reference sequence). For the CDR3, the DNA is TGCAGTGCTAAGTGGTCCACAGATACGCAGTATTTT. Translated: CSAKWSTDTQYF.

This clonotype has only a few counts. The chain couples TRBV24-1 to TRBJ2-1; D perhaps matches TRBD1 (6 bases). Trimming left V 2 bases short and J 3 bases short, with 13 bases between. There are 16 residues in the CDR3. Germline CDR1 and CDR2: KGHDR and SFDVKD. The DNA for the CDR3 is TGTGCCACCAGTGATTACCAGACAGGATTCTACAATGAGCAGTTCTTC. This sequence encodes CATSDYQTGFYNEQFF.

The chain is built from TRBV9 and TRBJ2-3; D gene unclear. V was trimmed by 0 bases and J by 2 bases, leaving 10 bases between them. This CDR3 is built from 15 residues. Germline CDR1 reads SGDLS; CDR2 reads YYNGEE. The CDR3 DNA reads as TGTGCCAGCAGCGTAGGCGACTCACTCACAGATACGCAGTATTTT. This codes for CASSVGDSLTDTQYF. Filled out from reference TRBV9 and TRBJ2-3, the complete variable domain reads DSGVTQTPKHLITATGQRVTLRCSPRSGDLSVYWYQQSLDQGLQFLIQYYNGEERAKGNILERFSAQQFPDLHSELNLSSLELGDSALYFCASSVGDSLTDTQYFGPGTRLTVL.